These 22 T cell receptor beta chains were sequenced from one sample in a study of blood T cell repertoires in COVID-19. Sequencing used immunoSEQ multiplex PCR; TCRdb keeps in-frame clones, though not all of them. Of 300,000 to 400,000 clones listed, about 86% are singletons. Sequencing was performed on PBMCs or T cells enriched from blood (not recorded which). These receptors were collected from a woman in her forties with acute COVID-19.

This clone has a handful of counts. The chain combines TRBV9 with TRBJ1-2; no clear D. Germline assignment: CDR1 SGDLS and CDR2 YYNGEE. V lost 0 bases and J lost 6, with 15 bases in between. The CDR3 is 15 amino acids. CDR3 nucleotides: TGTGCCAGCAGCGTAGATGCCGTGCGGGTTCATGGCTACACCTTC. It specifies CASSVDAVRVHGYTF.

This chain joins TRBV6-5 and TRBJ1-5, with D possibly matching TRBD1 (5 bases). The germline V and J ends were trimmed by 6 bases and 7 bases, with 19 bases remaining between them. CDR1 is MNHEY, CDR2 SVGAGI, per germline. This CDR3 spans 15 amino acids. The CDR3 nucleotides are TGTGCCAGCAGCTGGGGGGGAGCTGGGGGGCAGCCCCAGCATTTT. Amino acids: CASSWGGAGGQPQHF.

This rearrangement joins TRBV7-8 to TRBJ2-7; TRBD1 agrees at 9 bases. The CDR3 runs 15 residues. V shed 1 base, J shed 1 base, and the junction held 2 bases outside the gene matches. Per the germline V gene, CDR1 is SGHVS and CDR2 is FQNEAQ. The CDR3 protein is CASSLDGTGSYEQYF. The CDR3 region has the DNA TGTGCCAGCAGCTTAGATGGGACAGGGTCCTACGAGCAGTACTTC.

Only a few counts were recorded for this clone. This chain links TRBV28 with TRBJ2-2, with 12 bases matching TRBD2. The CDR3 has 16 amino acids. V was clipped by 5 bases and J by 0 bases; unmatched bases: 1. Germline V lookup: CDR1 MDHEN, CDR2 SYDVKM. Here the CDR3 reads CASSLAGGPNTGELFF. The CDR3 DNA reads TGTGCCAGCAGTCTAGCGGGAGGGCCGAACACCGGGGAGCTGTTTTTT.

The J gene is TRBJ1-1, the V gene TRBV7-9; a weak D match, TRBD1 (5 bases). CDR1 is SEHNR, CDR2 FQNEAQ, per germline (reference sequence). Trimming removed 4 bases at V and 6 bases at J, with 12 bases between. The CDR3 has 13 residues. The DNA of the CDR3 is TGTGCCAGCAGCTCAAGCTGGGGCGCTGAAGCTTTCTTT. Its translation is CASSSSWGAEAFF.

The V and J genes are TRBV3-1 (or the pseudogene TRBV3-2) and TRBJ2-7, with a possible D match to TRBD2 (6 bases). There are 13 residues in the CDR3. In germline, CDR1 is LGHDT, CDR2 YNNKEL (reference sequence). The V gene lost 3 bases and the J gene lost 6 bases, with 12 bases spanning the gap. In nucleotides, the CDR3 is TGTGCCAGCAGCCAGGCGACTAGTGGCGAGCAGTACTTC. It codes for CASSQATSGEQYF.

The chain carries TRBV13 and TRBJ1-6, with a possible D match to TRBD1 (6 bases). Germline values: CDR1 PRHDT, CDR2 FYEKMQ (reference sequence). The V gene lost 5 bases and the J gene lost 6 bases, with 14 bases spanning the gap. The CDR3 is 15 amino acids. Here the CDR3 DNA reads TGTGCCAGCAGCCTGCGACCCAGGGGTAATTCACCCCTCCACTTT. This encodes CASSLRPRGNSPLHF.

The chain links TRBV18 to TRBJ2-5; 15 nucleotides line up with TRBD2. The CDR3 runs to 16 residues. V shed 3 bases and J 11 bases; nucleotides not matched to a gene: 10. Germline V gene lookup returns CDR1 KGHSH and CDR2 LQKENI. In nucleotides, the CDR3 is TGTGCCAGCTCACCCAACCCCGGACTAGCGGGAGGGGATCAGTACTTC. As protein: CASSPNPGLAGGDQYF.

Many counts were recorded for this clone. V gene TRBV5-6 combines with J gene TRBJ1-3; the match to TRBD1 covers 9 bases. The CDR3 totals 14 residues. Germline-derived CDR1 and CDR2 are SGHDT and YYEEEE. V lost 4 bases to trimming and J lost 4 bases; unmatched junction nucleotides: 3. The CDR3 sequence: CASSRTGAGNTIYF. The CDR3 DNA reads as TGTGCCAGCAGCAGGACAGGGGCGGGAAACACCATATATTTT.

The chain combines TRBV5-8 with TRBJ1-4, with 10 bases matching TRBD1. The trim removed 2 bases at V and 6 bases at J, leaving 7 bases unmatched. Germline V gives CDR1 SGHTS, CDR2 YDEGEE. The CDR3 sequence is 16 residues long. CDR3 DNA sequence: TGTGCCAGCAGCTTACAAGCCGGGACAGGGGATGAAAAACTGTTTTTT. This gives the protein CASSLQAGTGDEKLFF.

This rearrangement joins TRBV7-2 to TRBJ1-5, with D perhaps matching TRBD1 (6 bases). Looked up from germline, CDR1 is SGHTA and CDR2 is FQGNSA. Trimming cost V 2 bases and J 4 bases, with 6 bases left between them. The CDR3 loop spans 13 amino acids. The CDR3 coding sequence is TGTGCCAGCAGCTTAACAGGGAATCAGCCCCAGCATTTT. Protein: CASSLTGNQPQHF.

CDR3 sequence reads: CASSPGPSGAYGYTF. The CDR3 DNA is TGTGCCAGCTCACCCGGACCGAGCGGAGCCTATGGCTACACCTTC. The V gene is TRBV18, the J gene TRBJ1-2; no clear D gene. CDR1 and CDR2 (germline): KGHSH, LQKENI. Trimming cost V 3 bases and J 4 bases, with 15 bases left between them. The CDR3 loop spans 15 amino acids. The full variable domain, rest sourced from reference TRBV18 and TRBJ1-2, is NAGVMQNPRHLVRRRGQEARLRCSPMKGHSHVYWYRQLPEEGLKFMVYLQKENIIDESGMPKERFSAEFPKEGPSILRIQQVVRGDSAAYFCASSPGPSGAYGYTFGSGTRLTVV.

The DNA for the CDR3 is TGTGCCAGCAGCCCGGGACTAGATAGTCGGGGTGAGCAGTTCTTC. Encoded protein: CASSPGLDSRGEQFF. The chain is built from TRBV3-1 (or the pseudogene TRBV3-2) and TRBJ2-1; 8 positions match TRBD2. Looked up from germline, CDR1 is LGHDT and CDR2 is YNNKEL (reference sequence). This CDR3 has 15 amino acids. After removal of 4 bases from V and 9 bases from J, the junction contained 11 bases not matched to a gene.

The table lists this clone with a count of one. The genes are TRBV27 and TRBJ1-2, with TRBD1 identical over 7 bases. Germline CDR1 is MNHEY and CDR2 is SMNVEV (reference sequence). Trimming at V came to 0 bases and at J to 11 bases, leaving 6 bases not matched to a gene. This CDR3 spans 13 amino acids. Here the CDR3 reads CASSLSGTERYTF. CDR3 DNA sequence: TGTGCCAGCAGTTTATCGGGGACAGAACGGTACACCTTC.

The chain is built from TRBV18 and TRBJ1-5; TRBD1 matches at 8 bases. Unmatched junction bases numbered 10, after V lost 6 bases and J lost 9 bases. From germline, CDR1 is KGHSH and CDR2 LQKENI. The CDR3 runs to 14 residues. The CDR3 nucleotides read TGTGCCAGCTCCCCGGACAGGGCCCCATCGCCCCAGCATTTT. Amino acid sequence: CASSPDRAPSPQHF.

This clone occurred a few times. The V call is TRBV9, the J call TRBJ2-7; 12 positions match TRBD2. Trimming removed 4 bases from V and 2 bases from J; junction bases left unmatched: 7. This CDR3 has 16 residues. CDR1 and CDR2 (germline): SGDLS, YYNGEE. For the CDR3, the DNA is TGTGCCAGCAGCCCCCGGACTAGCGGGGACACCTACGAGCAGTACTTC. This encodes CASSPRTSGDTYEQYF.

The chain uses TRBV28 and TRBJ1-1; D call uncertain. The germline CDR1 and CDR2 sequences are MDHEN and SYDVKM. Trimming shortened V by 3 bases and J by 5 bases, and 10 bases separated the two germline ends. The CDR3 extends over 13 amino acids. CDR3 region: CASSLEVRTEAFF. The CDR3 DNA reads as TGTGCCAGCAGTTTGGAGGTTAGGACTGAAGCTTTCTTT.

About this clone: One junction end does not reproduce the germline sequence, and a read error may be involved. The chain employs TRBV12-3 or TRBV12-4 and TRBJ1-1, with TRBD1 matching over 7 bases. The CDR3 is 11 amino acids. CDR3 in amino acids: CASSPNRGPGF. The DNA for the CDR3 is TGTGCCAGCAGCCCGAACAGGGGCCCCGGTTTT.

The chain recombines TRBV3-1 (or the pseudogene TRBV3-2) with TRBJ1-2, with 7 bases identical to TRBD1. The CDR3 runs to 19 residues. CDR1 and CDR2 from the germline V gene are LGHDT and YNNKEL (reference sequence). V lost 0 bases to trimming and J lost 7 bases; unmatched junction nucleotides: 20. CDR3 in amino acids: CASSQEWFTGVSQVRGYTF. The CDR3 nucleotides read TGTGCCAGCAGCCAAGAATGGTTCACAGGGGTTTCCCAAGTCCGTGGCTACACCTTC.

The chain couples TRBV25-1 to TRBJ2-3; D perhaps matches TRBD2 (5 bases). Germline values: CDR1 MGHDK, CDR2 SYGVNS. This CDR3 contains 17 residues. V shed 0 bases and J shed 5 bases, with 18 bases lying between them. In nucleotides, the CDR3 is TGTGCCAGCAGTGAATATAAGCGGATAGGAGTCGGAGATACGCAGTATTTT. It yields the protein CASSEYKRIGVGDTQYF.

The V and J genes are TRBV5-4 and TRBJ2-7; 11 bases line up with TRBD2. CDR3 length: 14 amino acids. Germline CDR1 is SGHNT and CDR2 is YYREEE (reference sequence). The trim removed 4 bases at V and 6 bases at J, leaving 6 bases unmatched. CDR3 in amino acids: CASSMGLAVGEQYF. As DNA, the CDR3 is TGTGCCAGCAGCATGGGACTAGCGGTCGGCGAGCAGTACTTC.

V usage is TRBV5-1 and J usage is TRBJ2-1, with 13 nucleotides matching TRBD2. The length of the CDR3 is 15 residues. J was trimmed by 3 bases and V by 3 bases; bases with no gene match: 0. CDR1 and CDR2 (germline): SGHRS, YFSETQ. The DNA for the CDR3 is TGCGCCAGCAGCTGGACTAGCGGGGGCTACAATGAGCAGTTCTTC. Protein sequence: CASSWTSGGYNEQFF. The entire variable domain, with the rest obtained from reference TRBV5-1 and TRBJ2-1, is as follows: KAGVTQTPRYLIKTRGQQVTLSCSPISGHRSVSWYQQTPGQGLQFLFEYFSETQRNKGNFPGRFSGRQFSNSRSEMNVSTLELGDSALYLCASSWTSGGYNEQFFGPGTRLTVL.